The 18 T cell receptor beta chains given below trace back to one sample, sequenced in a study of blood T cell repertoires in COVID-19 (dated by TCRdb to 2019 to 2021). The method behind the library was the immunoSEQ multiplex PCR assay. This immuneACCESS table, as held by TCRdb, lists in-frame sequences with V and J called but not all clones. Of the missing ones, under half trace to an unresolved V gene in checked studies; the others have no known cause. The sample has under 250,000 clones on record, approximately 80% of them singletons. The ten biggest clones cover roughly 4.7% of the sample. Input material: peripheral blood. Every receptor here comes from a woman aged 65 to 85 with acute or convalescent COVID-19.

This chain connects TRBV4-3 to TRBJ1-2; perhaps TRBD1 as D (5 bases). CDR3 length: 13 residues. The germline V gene encodes CDR1 LGHNA and CDR2 YSLEER. V lost 4 bases and J lost 4, with 10 bases in between. The CDR3 sequence: CASSPGAGYGYTF. The CDR3 bases are TGCGCCAGCAGCCCTGGGGCCGGCTATGGCTACACCTTC.

The gene calls are TRBV9 and TRBJ1-3, with D perhaps TRBD1 (5 bases). CDR1 SGDLS and CDR2 YYNGEE come from the germline V gene. The CDR3 has 16 residues. V shed 0 bases and J shed 0 bases, with 10 bases lying between them. Written as DNA, the CDR3 is TGTGCCAGCAGCGTAGGGGGAGGACACTCTGGAAACACCATATATTTT. It specifies CASSVGGGHSGNTIYF.

In the case of this clone: Other DNA sequences of this sample code for an identical CDR3. The CDR3 sequence is CASSQNPGETQYF. The CDR3 DNA follows: TGTGCCAGCAGCCAAAACCCCGGGGAGACCCAGTACTTC. The chain uses TRBV3-1 (or the pseudogene TRBV3-2) and TRBJ2-5; D call uncertain. Germline CDR1 and CDR2: LGHDT and YNNKEL (reference sequence). Trimming took 2 bases from V and 5 from J, leaving 9 bases between them. CDR3 length equals 13 residues.

The chain employs TRBV6-5 and TRBJ1-1; maybe TRBD1 (5 bases). Trimming took off 2 bases at V and 7 bases at J, with 17 bases between the two ends. Germline CDR1 and CDR2: MNHEY and SVGAGI. This CDR3 contains 15 residues. This CDR3 reads CASSYAARVAYEAFF. As DNA, the CDR3 is TGTGCCAGCAGTTACGCCGCCAGGGTCGCCTATGAAGCTTTCTTT.

The rearrangement uses TRBV4-2 and TRBJ2-2; weak D call: TRBD2 (5 bases). V was clipped by 1 base and J by 2 bases, with 8 bases between them. Germline V lookup: CDR1 LGHNA, CDR2 YNFKEQ. The CDR3 is made up of 15 amino acids. CDR3 region: CASSQAGINTGELFF. The CDR3 bases are TGTGCCAGCAGCCAAGCGGGGATCAACACCGGGGAGCTGTTTTTT.

This clone has only one observation. The chain has TRBV5-1 and TRBJ1-1, with D perhaps matching TRBD1 (5 bases). The ends were cut back, 4 bases at V and 11 bases at J, with 18 bases in the middle. The CDR3 has 13 residues. Germline CDR1 reads SGHRS; CDR2 reads YFSETQ. This CDR3 is CASSPDSPMRAFF. The DNA of the CDR3 is TGCGCCAGCAGCCCTGACAGTCCGATGCGGGCTTTCTTT.

This chain links TRBV6-6 with TRBJ1-2, with 8 bases aligning to TRBD1. Germline CDR1 and CDR2: MNHNY and SVGAGI (reference sequence). CDR3 size: 12 residues. Trimming took 5 bases from V and 10 from J; bases not matched to a gene: 6. The CDR3 coding sequence is TGTGCCAGCAGTCCGAACAGGGGGTCCTACACCTTC. This translates into CASSPNRGSYTF.

This chain links TRBV24-1 with TRBJ1-2, with 9 bases fitting TRBD1. This CDR3 spans 18 amino acids. V lost 7 bases, J lost 8 bases, and 22 bases stayed unmatched. Germline CDR1 KGHDR, CDR2 SFDVKD. CDR3 sequence: CATRTGPGQGGLRGGYTF. CDR3 DNA sequence: TGTGCCACCAGGACGGGACCGGGACAGGGTGGCCTACGGGGGGGCTACACCTTC.

V usage is TRBV7-9 and J usage is TRBJ1-1; D might be TRBD1 (5 bases). Per germline, CDR1 SEHNR and CDR2 FQNEAQ (reference sequence). The CDR3 is 13 residues long. Trimming took 4 bases from V and 3 from J, leaving 9 bases between them. This CDR3 is CASSSAGYTEAFF. Here the CDR3 DNA reads TGTGCCAGCAGCTCCGCAGGGTACACTGAAGCTTTCTTT. The complete variable domain, with remaining parts taken from reference TRBV7-9 and TRBJ1-1, reads DTGVSQNPRHKITKRGQNVTFRCDPISEHNRLYWYRQTLGQGPEFLTYFQNEAQLEKSRLLSDRFSAERPKGSFSTLEIQRTEQGDSAMYLCASSSAGYTEAFFGQGTRLTVV.

The rearrangement joins TRBV4-2 to TRBJ2-3; perhaps TRBD2 as D (5 bases). The CDR3 loop spans 13 amino acids. Trimming left V 4 bases short and J 3 bases short, with 8 bases between. The germline gives CDR1 LGHNA, CDR2 YNFKEQ. CDR3 amino acids: CASSPAVTDTQYF. The DNA for the CDR3 is TGTGCCAGCAGCCCAGCGGTAACAGATACGCAGTATTTT.

The chain has TRBV18 and TRBJ1-1; a weak D match, TRBD1 (5 bases). Trimming cost V 10 bases and J 1 base, with 22 bases left between them. Germline V gene lookup returns CDR1 KGHSH and CDR2 LQKENI. This CDR3 has 16 amino acids. CDR3 bases: TGTGCCACCAACACGGCCTTGGGCAGGGCGAACACTGAAGCTTTCTTT. Translating gives CATNTALGRANTEAFF.

As for this clone: At the DNA level, this CDR3 is encoded by other sequences in the same sample as well. This sequence joins TRBV5-4 and TRBJ1-3, with a tentative D call TRBD1 (6 bases). Trimming pared 0 bases from V and 4 bases from J, leaving 8 bases between. The CDR3 consists of 14 residues. CDR1 is SGHNT and CDR2 is YYREEE in the germline V gene (reference sequence). The CDR3 DNA follows: TGTGCCAGCAGCTTGGACAGGGCGGGAAACACCATATATTTT. This encodes CASSLDRAGNTIYF. Full variable domain (remainder filled in from reference TRBV5-4 and TRBJ1-3): ETGVTQSPTHLIKTRGQQVTLRCSSQSGHNTVSWYQQALGQGPQFIFQYYREEENGRGNFPPRFSGLQFPNYSSELNVNALELDDSALYLCASSLDRAGNTIYFGEGSWLTVV.

The V call is TRBV28, the J call TRBJ2-3; 8 nucleotides agree with TRBD2. This CDR3 is built from 15 residues. With V trimmed by 3 bases and J by 0 bases, 2 bases remained unmatched. Germline V lookup: CDR1 MDHEN, CDR2 SYDVKM. CDR3 sequence reads: CASSLGGGSTDTQYF. CDR3 bases: TGTGCCAGCAGTTTGGGCGGGGGGAGCACAGATACGCAGTATTTT.

V and J are TRBV6-5 and TRBJ2-3; D ambiguous. The CDR3 length is 14 residues. The V gene lost 7 bases and the J gene lost 0 bases, with 11 bases spanning the gap. Germline loops: CDR1 MNHEY, CDR2 SVGAGI. This chain's CDR3 is CASNNGGSTDTQYF. CDR3 nucleotides: TGTGCCAGCAATAATGGCGGTAGCACAGATACGCAGTATTTT.

This chain uses TRBV2 with TRBJ1-2, with D uncertain. CDR1 SNHLY and CDR2 FYNNEI come from the germline V gene. Trimming took 8 bases from V and 6 from J, leaving 7 bases between them. CDR3 length: 10 residues. The CDR3 sequence: CASRGDGYTF. The CDR3 region has the DNA TGTGCCAGCCGCGGCGATGGCTACACCTTC.

The chain joins TRBV19 to TRBJ1-4; D is unclear. The CDR3 is 15 amino acids. V was pared by 5 bases and J by 8 bases, with 18 bases between. Germline V lookup: CDR1 LNHDA, CDR2 SQIVND (reference sequence). CDR3 nucleotide sequence: TGTGCCAGTAGTGAGGGAGACTCCCTAGGGGAAAAACTGTTTTTT. Translated: CASSEGDSLGEKLFF.

The V gene is TRBV5-1, the J gene TRBJ2-5; D is uncertain. There are 13 residues in the CDR3. CDR1 is SGHRS and CDR2 is YFSETQ in the germline V gene. The V end was cut by 1 base, the J end by 4 bases, with 8 bases between. The CDR3 is CASSLLNRETQYF. In DNA, the CDR3 is TGCGCCAGCAGCTTGCTCAATAGAGAGACCCAGTACTTC.

The rearrangement uses TRBV18 and TRBJ1-5; D is unresolved. V lost 3 bases and J 0 bases, leaving 12 bases between the germline ends. Germline V gene data show CDR1 as KGHSH and CDR2 as LQKENI. The CDR3 runs to 16 residues. The DNA for the CDR3 is TGTGCCAGCTCACCCGCCCAGGTTTATAGCAATCAGCCCCAGCATTTT. It encodes CASSPAQVYSNQPQHF.